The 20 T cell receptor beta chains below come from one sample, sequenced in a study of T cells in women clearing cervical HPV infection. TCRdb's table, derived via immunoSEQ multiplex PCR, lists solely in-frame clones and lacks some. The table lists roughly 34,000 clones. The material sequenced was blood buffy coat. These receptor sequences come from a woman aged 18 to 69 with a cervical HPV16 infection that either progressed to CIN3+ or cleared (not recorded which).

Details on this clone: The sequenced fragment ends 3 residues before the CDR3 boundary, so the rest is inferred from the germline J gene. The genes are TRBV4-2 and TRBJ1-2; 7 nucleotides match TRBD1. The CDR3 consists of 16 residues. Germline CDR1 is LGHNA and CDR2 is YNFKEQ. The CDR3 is CASSQDIGGAMGGYTF. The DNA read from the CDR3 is TGTGCCAGCAGCCAAGATATAGGGGGCGCGATGGGAGGC.

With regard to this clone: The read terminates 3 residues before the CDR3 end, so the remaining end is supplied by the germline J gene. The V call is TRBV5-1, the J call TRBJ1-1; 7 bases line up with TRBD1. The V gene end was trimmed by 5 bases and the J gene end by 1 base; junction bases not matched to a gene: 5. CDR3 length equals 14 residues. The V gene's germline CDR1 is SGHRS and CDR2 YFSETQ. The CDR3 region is CASSLQGQNTEAFF. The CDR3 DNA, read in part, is TGCGCCAGCAGTTTACAGGGGCAGAACACTGAA.

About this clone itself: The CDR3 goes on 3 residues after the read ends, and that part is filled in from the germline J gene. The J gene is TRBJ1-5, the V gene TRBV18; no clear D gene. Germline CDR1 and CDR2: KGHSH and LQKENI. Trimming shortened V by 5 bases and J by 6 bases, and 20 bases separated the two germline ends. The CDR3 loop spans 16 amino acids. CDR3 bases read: TGTGCCAGCTCATCCTCCCCCGGGGAGTGGGGTCAGCCC. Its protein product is CASSSSPGEWGQP. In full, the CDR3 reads CASSSSPGEWGQPQHF.

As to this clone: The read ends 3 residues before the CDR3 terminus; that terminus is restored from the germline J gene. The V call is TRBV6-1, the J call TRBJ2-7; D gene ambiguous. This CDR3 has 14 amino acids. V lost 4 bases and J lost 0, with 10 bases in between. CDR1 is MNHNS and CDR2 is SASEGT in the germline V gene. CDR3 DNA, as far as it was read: TGTGCCAGCAGTGTGTTGGCTAGCTCCTACGAG. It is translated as CASSVLASSYE. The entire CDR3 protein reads CASSVLASSYEQYF.

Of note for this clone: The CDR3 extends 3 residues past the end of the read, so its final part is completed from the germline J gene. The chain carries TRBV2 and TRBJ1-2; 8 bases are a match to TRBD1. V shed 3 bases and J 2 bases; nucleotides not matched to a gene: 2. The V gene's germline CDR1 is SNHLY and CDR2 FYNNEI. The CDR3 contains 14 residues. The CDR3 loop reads CASSDAGGNYGYTF. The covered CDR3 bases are TGTGCCAGCAGTGACGCAGGGGGCAACTATGGC.

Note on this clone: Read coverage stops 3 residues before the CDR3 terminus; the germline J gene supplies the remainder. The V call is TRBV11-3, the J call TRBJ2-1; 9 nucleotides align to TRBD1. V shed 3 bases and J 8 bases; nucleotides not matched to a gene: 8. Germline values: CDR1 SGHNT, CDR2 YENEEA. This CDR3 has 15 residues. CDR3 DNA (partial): TGTGCCAGCAGCTTCGGAACAGGGGGCATGGATGAG. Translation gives CASSFGTGGMDE. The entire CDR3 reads CASSFGTGGMDEQFF. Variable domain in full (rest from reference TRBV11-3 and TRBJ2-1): EAGVVQSPRYKIIEKKQPVAFWCNPISGHNTLYWYLQNLGQGPELLIRYENEEAVDDSQLPKDRFSAERLKGVDSTLKIQPAELGDSAVYLCASSFGTGGMDEQFFGPGTRLTVL.

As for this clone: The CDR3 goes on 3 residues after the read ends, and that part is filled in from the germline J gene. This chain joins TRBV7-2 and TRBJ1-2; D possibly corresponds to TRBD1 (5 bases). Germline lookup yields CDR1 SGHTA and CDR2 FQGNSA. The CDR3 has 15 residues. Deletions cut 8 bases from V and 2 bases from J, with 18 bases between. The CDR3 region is CASEGQRLLNYGYTF. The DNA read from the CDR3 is TGTGCCAGCGAGGGGCAGCGACTTTTAAACTATGGC.

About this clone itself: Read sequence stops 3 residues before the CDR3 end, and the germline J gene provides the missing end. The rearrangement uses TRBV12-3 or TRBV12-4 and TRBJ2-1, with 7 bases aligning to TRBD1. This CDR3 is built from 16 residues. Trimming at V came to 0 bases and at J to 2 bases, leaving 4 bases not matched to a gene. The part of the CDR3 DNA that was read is TGTGCCAGCAGTTTAGCGCTTGGGACAGCCTACAATGAG. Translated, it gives CASSLALGTAYNE. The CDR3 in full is CASSLALGTAYNEQFF.

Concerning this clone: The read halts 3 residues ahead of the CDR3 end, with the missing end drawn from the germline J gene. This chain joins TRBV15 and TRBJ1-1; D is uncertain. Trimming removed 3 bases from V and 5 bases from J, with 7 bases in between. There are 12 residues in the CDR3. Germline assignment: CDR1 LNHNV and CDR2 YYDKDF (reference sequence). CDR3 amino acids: CATSSGWTEAFF. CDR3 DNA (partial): TGTGCCACCAGCAGCGGTTGGACTGAA.

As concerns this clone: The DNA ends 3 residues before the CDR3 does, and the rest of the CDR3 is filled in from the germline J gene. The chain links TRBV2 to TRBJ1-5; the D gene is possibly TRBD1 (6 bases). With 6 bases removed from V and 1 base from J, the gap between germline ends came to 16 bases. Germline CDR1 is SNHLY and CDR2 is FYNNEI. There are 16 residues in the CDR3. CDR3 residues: CASRGYREESNQPQHF. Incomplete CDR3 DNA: TGTGCCAGCAGGGGGTACAGGGAGGAAAGCAATCAGCCC.

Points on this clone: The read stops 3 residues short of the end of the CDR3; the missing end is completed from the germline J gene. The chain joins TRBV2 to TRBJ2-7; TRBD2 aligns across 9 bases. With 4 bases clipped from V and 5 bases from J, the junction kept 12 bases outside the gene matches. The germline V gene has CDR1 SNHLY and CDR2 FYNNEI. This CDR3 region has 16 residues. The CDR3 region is CASSGPGSGGPHEQYF. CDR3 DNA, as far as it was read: TGTGCCAGCAGTGGACCGGGTAGCGGGGGTCCCCACGAG.

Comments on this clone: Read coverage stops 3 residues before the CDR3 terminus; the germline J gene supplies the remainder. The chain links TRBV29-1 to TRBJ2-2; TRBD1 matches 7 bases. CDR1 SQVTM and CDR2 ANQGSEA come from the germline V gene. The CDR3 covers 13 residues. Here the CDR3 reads CSARPGQYEKLFF. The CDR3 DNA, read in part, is TGCAGCGCCAGGCCGGGACAGTACGAAAAG.

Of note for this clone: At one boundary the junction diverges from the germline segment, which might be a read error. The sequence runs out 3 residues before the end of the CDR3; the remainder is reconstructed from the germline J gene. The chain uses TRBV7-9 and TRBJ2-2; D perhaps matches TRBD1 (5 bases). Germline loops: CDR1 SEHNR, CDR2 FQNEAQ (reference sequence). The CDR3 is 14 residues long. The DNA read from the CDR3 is TGTTCCAGCAGCGCCGACAGCATTAATGAAAAG. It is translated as CSSSADSINEK. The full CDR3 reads CSSSADSINEKLFF.

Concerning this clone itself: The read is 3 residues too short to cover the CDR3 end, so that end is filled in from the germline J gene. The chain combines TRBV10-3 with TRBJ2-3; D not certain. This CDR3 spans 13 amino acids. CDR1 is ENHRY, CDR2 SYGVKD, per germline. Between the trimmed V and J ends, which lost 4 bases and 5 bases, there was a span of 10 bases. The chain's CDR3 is CAISVVSGDTQYF. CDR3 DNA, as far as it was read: TGTGCCATCAGTGTGGTTAGTGGAGATACG.

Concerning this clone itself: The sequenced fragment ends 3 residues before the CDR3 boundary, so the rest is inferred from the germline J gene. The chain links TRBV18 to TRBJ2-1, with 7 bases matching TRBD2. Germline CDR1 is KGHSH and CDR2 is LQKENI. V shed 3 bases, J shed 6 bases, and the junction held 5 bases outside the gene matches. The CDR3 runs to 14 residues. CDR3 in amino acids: CASSPLAEGNEQFF. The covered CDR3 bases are TGTGCCAGCTCACCCCTAGCGGAGGGCAATGAG.

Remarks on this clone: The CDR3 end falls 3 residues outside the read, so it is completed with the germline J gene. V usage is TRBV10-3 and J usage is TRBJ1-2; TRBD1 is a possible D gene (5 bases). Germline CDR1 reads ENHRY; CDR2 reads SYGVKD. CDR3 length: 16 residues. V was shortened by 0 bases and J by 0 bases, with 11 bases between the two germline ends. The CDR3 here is CAISESLGGANYGYTF. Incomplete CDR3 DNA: TGTGCCATCAGTGAGTCTCTCGGGGGAGCTAACTATGGC.

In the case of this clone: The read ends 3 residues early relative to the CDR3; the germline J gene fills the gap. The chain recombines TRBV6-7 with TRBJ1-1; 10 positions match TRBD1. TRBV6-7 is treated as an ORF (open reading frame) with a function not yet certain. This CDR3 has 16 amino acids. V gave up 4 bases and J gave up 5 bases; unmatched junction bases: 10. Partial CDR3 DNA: TGTGCCAGCAGTTCCCGGGACAGGGGTAGAGGGACTGAA. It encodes CASSSRDRGRGTE. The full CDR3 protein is CASSSRDRGRGTEAFF.

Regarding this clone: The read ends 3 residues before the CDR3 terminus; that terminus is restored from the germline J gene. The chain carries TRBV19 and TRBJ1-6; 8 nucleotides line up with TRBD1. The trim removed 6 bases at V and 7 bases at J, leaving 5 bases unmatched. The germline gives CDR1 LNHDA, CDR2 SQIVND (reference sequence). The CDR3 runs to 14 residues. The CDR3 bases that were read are TGTGCCAGTAGGAAGGACAGGGTCAATTCACCC. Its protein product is CASRKDRVNSP. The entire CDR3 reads CASRKDRVNSPLHF.

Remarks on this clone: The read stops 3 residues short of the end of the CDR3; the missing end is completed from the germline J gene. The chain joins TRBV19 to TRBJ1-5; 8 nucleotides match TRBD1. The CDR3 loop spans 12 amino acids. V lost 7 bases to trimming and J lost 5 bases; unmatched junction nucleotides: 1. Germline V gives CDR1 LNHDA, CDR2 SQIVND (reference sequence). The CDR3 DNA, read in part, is TGTGCCAGTAACAGGGGGTATCAGCCC. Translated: CASNRGYQP. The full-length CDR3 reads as CASNRGYQPQHF.

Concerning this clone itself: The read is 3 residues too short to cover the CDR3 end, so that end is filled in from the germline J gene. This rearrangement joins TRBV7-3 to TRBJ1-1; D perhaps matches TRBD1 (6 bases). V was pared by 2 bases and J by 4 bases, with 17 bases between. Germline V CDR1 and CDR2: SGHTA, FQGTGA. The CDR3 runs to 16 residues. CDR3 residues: CASSLGPQGRGTEAFF. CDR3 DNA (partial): TGTGCCAGCAGCTTAGGGCCGCAGGGGAGAGGCACTGAA.